This TCR beta chain appears in the sequencing data of a study of shared clonotypes between healthy human individuals. Background on the study: Per donor, three plates held CD4 naive cells, three held CD4 memory, two held CD8 naive and one held CD8 memory.

The material for each subset, its genomic DNA, was split evenly across several immunoSEQ plates. Sequenced by immunoSEQ multiplex PCR; TCRdb stores in-frame clones only, minus some. The data show over a million clones, roughly 80% seen once. Of note for this clone: As yet, its antigen is unknown.

Study results and limitations: Generation of non-shared clonotypes was less probable than generation of clonotypes shared by all four donors. Owing to a small donor count, the genetic and exposure-history diversity represented was limited.

V shed 3 bases, J shed 3 bases, and the junction held 11 bases outside the gene matches. The germline V gene encodes CDR1 SGHTA and CDR2 FQGNSA. This CDR3 is built from 16 residues. The sample consisted of memory CD4+ T cells sorted from blood. Subset noted: CD45RA-negative fraction. The chain recombines TRBV7-2 with TRBJ2-7, with TRBD1 matching over 7 bases. The sequence derives from a man younger than 30 in good health. The CDR3 DNA sequence: TGTGCCAGCAGCTTCCGGGGCCAGACAGGGATCTACGAGCAGTACTTC. It translates to CASSFRGQTGIYEQYF.